This is a list of T cell receptor beta chains from one sample in a study of T cell responses to AZD1222 COVID-19 vaccine. This table comes from immunoSEQ multiplex PCR, and its TCRdb copy is limited to in-frame clones, with some not included. The table includes 100,000 to 150,000 clones, roughly 90% detected once. Source: peripheral blood, taken on day 0 of AZD1222 vaccination. These receptors came from an adult in good health. Both conserved end residues are part of each CDR3. D genes are given only for firm matches. The size of a clone is reported for some rows only, either as once, few or many, or as a class for expanded clones.

CDR3 length	D gene	V gene	clone size	J gene	CDR3 protein	CDR3 DNA
15	TRBD1	TRBV19	NA	TRBJ2-2	CASRLDRGNTGELFF	TGTGCCAGTAGGCTTGACAGGGGAAACACCGGGGAGCTGTTTTTT
12	NA	TRBV5-4	NA	TRBJ1-4	CASSEGGEKLFF	TGTGCCAGCAGCGAAGGGGGAGAAAAACTGTTTTTT
15	NA	TRBV6-5	NA	TRBJ2-1	CASSRTPQGINEQFF	TGTGCCAGCAGCCGGACCCCCCAGGGGATCAATGAGCAGTTCTTC
15	NA	TRBV11-2	NA	TRBJ2-7	CASSLSSLRTYEQYF	TGTGCCAGCAGCTTATCTTCCCTGCGAACATACGAGCAGTACTTC
13	NA	TRBV29-1	NA	TRBJ2-1	CSVRQRDYNEQFF	TGCAGCGTAAGACAAAGGGATTACAATGAGCAGTTCTTC
12	NA	TRBV3-1/TRBV3-2	NA	TRBJ1-4	CASSQVGEKLFF	TGTGCCAGCAGCCAAGTGGGTGAAAAACTGTTTTTT
15	TRBD2	TRBV7-2	NA	TRBJ2-5	CASSQGLAVSGTQYF	TGTGCCAGCAGCCAGGGACTAGCGGTTTCGGGGACCCAGTACTTC
14	NA	TRBV19	NA	TRBJ1-2	CASSMGGVVSGYTF	TGTGCCAGTAGTATGGGCGGGGTAGTAAGTGGCTACACCTTC
12	NA	TRBV27	NA	TRBJ2-2	CASSLYGGELFF	TGTGCCAGCAGTTTATATGGCGGGGAGCTGTTTTTT
14	TRBD1	TRBV19	NA	TRBJ1-2	CASRTGEANYGYTF	TGTGCCAGCAGGACAGGAGAAGCTAACTATGGCTACACCTTC
12	NA	TRBV5-4	NA	TRBJ1-3	CASGHSGNTIYF	TGTGCCAGCGGTCACTCTGGAAACACCATATATTTT
12	NA	TRBV3-1/TRBV3-2	NA	TRBJ1-1	CASSQGNTEAFF	TGTGCCAGCAGCCAAGGAAACACTGAAGCTTTCTTT
16	NA	TRBV5-6	NA	TRBJ1-4	CASSLMRMRANEKLFF	TGTGCCAGCAGCTTGATGAGGATGAGGGCTAATGAAAAACTGTTTTTT
14	NA	TRBV6-5	NA	TRBJ1-2	CASSKRRDLSGYTF	TGTGCCAGCAGTAAACGACGGGACCTATCAGGCTACACCTTC
13	NA	TRBV19	once	TRBJ2-3	CASSIGATDTQYF	TGTGCCAGTAGTATAGGGGCCACGGATACGCAGTATTTT
17	NA	TRBV25-1	NA	TRBJ2-5	CASSDLQGWGTQETQYF	TGTGCCAGCAGTGACCTCCAGGGATGGGGTACACAAGAGACCCAGTACTTC
16	NA	TRBV5-6	once	TRBJ1-1	CASSPLGGRGRSEAFF	TGTGCCAGCAGCCCCCTTGGCGGGAGAGGTCGAAGTGAAGCTTTCTTT
15	TRBD1	TRBV7-9	NA	TRBJ2-2	CASSSSGGPSGELFF	TGTGCCAGCAGCTCCTCAGGGGGCCCCTCCGGGGAGCTGTTTTTT
18	NA	TRBV3-1/TRBV3-2	NA	TRBJ2-5	CASSQAWEWGAHKETQYF	TGTGCCAGCAGCCAAGCTTGGGAGTGGGGGGCCCATAAAGAGACCCAGTACTTC
16	TRBD2	TRBV4-3	once	TRBJ2-3	CASSQGLAGSTDTQYF	TGCGCCAGCAGCCAAGGACTAGCGGGTAGCACAGATACGCAGTATTTT
13	TRBD1	TRBV28	once	TRBJ1-1	CASSLSGTGPPFF	TGTGCCAGCAGTTTATCCGGGACAGGGCCCCCTTTCTTT
16	NA	TRBV28	once	TRBJ2-7	CASSGASAPRGYEQYF	TGTGCCAGCTCAGGGGCCTCCGCGCCGAGGGGCTACGAGCAGTACTTC
11	NA	TRBV27	NA	TRBJ2-1	CASSLYNEQFF	TGTGCCAGCAGCCTATACAATGAGCAGTTCTTC
15	NA	TRBV30	NA	TRBJ1-4	CAWSAPGRINEKLFF	TGTGCCTGGAGCGCACCCGGACGGATTAATGAAAAACTGTTTTTT
16	NA	TRBV19	NA	TRBJ1-1	CASSNPQGREGTEAFF	TGTGCCAGTAGTAATCCACAGGGCAGAGAGGGCACTGAAGCTTTCTTT
15	TRBD1	TRBV25-1	NA	TRBJ2-7	CASSEPGTGGYEQYF	TGTGCCAGCAGTGAACCCGGGACAGGGGGGTACGAGCAGTACTTC
16	NA	TRBV7-9	NA	TRBJ1-2	CASSSDRRGRSYGYTF	TGTGCCAGCAGCTCAGATCGGAGGGGCCGAAGCTATGGCTACACCTTC